The 28 T cell receptor beta chains listed next were all sequenced from one sample in a study of T cell repertoires in cytomegalovirus infection. A single record per CDR3 protein comes from TCRdb applying MiXCR to the reads. Here the sample spans over 200,000 distinct CDR3 sequences, roughly an eighth being singletons. Sequenced material: PBMCs. The receptors stem from a human donor in good health (CMV status not recorded). Some clones in this sample may be carry-over from other donors' samples.

This clonotype occurred a few times. The CDR3 nucleotides are TGTGCCAGCAGTCTACCTAGCGGAAGGGGTGAGCAGTTCTTC. This codes for CASSLPSGRGEQFF. The chain employs TRBV6-1 and TRBJ2-1; 7 nucleotides match TRBD2. The length of the CDR3 is 14 residues. Germline values: CDR1 MNHNS, CDR2 SASEGT. J gave up 9 bases and V 5 bases, and 10 bases lay outside the gene matches.

This clonotype was seen many times. The gene calls are TRBV7-2 and TRBJ1-1; the D gene is possibly TRBD1 (5 bases). This CDR3 contains 14 residues. Germline CDR1 reads SGHTA; CDR2 reads FQGNSA. The V and J ends lost 0 bases and 3 bases respectively, with 8 bases between them. The CDR3 DNA follows: TGTGCCAGCAGCTTAGCGGGGCAGCACACTGAAGCTTTCTTT. It is translated as CASSLAGQHTEAFF.

This clonotype was counted many times. The chain has TRBV4-1 and TRBJ1-6, with D possibly being TRBD1 (5 bases). V was trimmed by 0 bases and J by 8 bases, leaving 17 bases between them. The CDR3 has 17 amino acids. Germline CDR1 MGHRA, CDR2 YSYEKL. This chain's CDR3 is CASSQDKHGAQDSPLHF. The DNA of the CDR3 is TGCGCCAGCAGCCAAGATAAGCACGGGGCCCAAGATTCACCCCTCCACTTT.

The rearrangement uses TRBV5-4 and TRBJ2-1; D possibly corresponds to TRBD1 (6 bases). CDR3 length equals 20 residues. Looked up from germline, CDR1 is SGHNT and CDR2 is YYREEE (reference sequence). Trimming cost V 4 bases and J 2 bases, with 28 bases left between them. The CDR3 DNA is TGTGCCAGCAGCAGGGGGACGGGACAAGGTGTTCTCGGTACCTACAATGAGCAGTTCTTC. Translated: CASSRGTGQGVLGTYNEQFF.

This clonotype has a handful of counts. This chain links TRBV7-2 with TRBJ1-5, with a tentative D call TRBD1 (5 bases). V was cut by 1 base and J by 0 bases, with 7 bases left in between. The CDR3 loop spans 15 amino acids. Looked up from germline, CDR1 is SGHTA and CDR2 is FQGNSA. The CDR3 loop reads CASSLGDYSNQPQHF. CDR3 in DNA: TGTGCCAGCAGCTTAGGGGACTATAGCAATCAGCCCCAGCATTTT.

The rearrangement uses TRBV4-1 and TRBJ1-5; D is unresolved. The V and J ends lost 3 bases and 2 bases respectively, with 17 bases between them. Germline V gene sequence: CDR1 MGHRA, CDR2 YSYEKL. This CDR3 region has 17 residues. CDR3 DNA sequence: TGCGCCAGCAGCCATACGGACTCGGACGGCGGCAATCAGCCCCAGCATTTT. This codes for CASSHTDSDGGNQPQHF.

This clonotype has at least ten counts. The V gene is TRBV7-2, the J gene TRBJ2-3, with D uncertain. Per germline, CDR1 SGHTA and CDR2 FQGNSA. CDR3 size: 11 residues. Trimming removed 8 bases from V and 5 bases from J, with 8 bases in between. CDR3 amino acids: CASSSRDTQYF. For the CDR3, the DNA is TGTGCCAGCTCCTCAAGAGATACGCAGTATTTT.

This clonotype has ten or more counts. The chain combines TRBV11-1 with TRBJ1-1; 7 nucleotides line up with TRBD1. The trim removed 2 bases at V and 5 bases at J, leaving 11 bases unmatched. CDR1 and CDR2 from the germline V gene are SGHAT and FQDESV (reference sequence). The CDR3 length is 16 residues. For the CDR3, the DNA is TGTGCCAGCAGCTTACACGACAGGGAGGGGAAAACTGAAGCTTTCTTT. This translates into CASSLHDREGKTEAFF.

The chain combines TRBV6-1 with TRBJ2-5, with TRBD1 matching 8 bases. Germline trimming cut 5 bases from V and 7 bases from J; bases unmatched to any gene: 15. This CDR3 is 16 amino acids long. The germline V gene encodes CDR1 MNHNS and CDR2 SASEGT. DNA for the CDR3: TGTGCCAGCAGTTCCAACCTCCGGGACAGGTCGGGGACCCAGTACTTC. Its protein is CASSSNLRDRSGTQYF.

This clonotype was detected ten times or more. The rearrangement joins TRBV6-2 or TRBV6-3 to TRBJ2-1; no clear D gene. The CDR3 loop spans 14 amino acids. CDR1 and CDR2 (germline): MNHEY, SVGEGT. V was cut by 7 bases and J by 5 bases, with 15 bases left in between. The DNA for the CDR3 is TGTGCCAGCACTCCGGAACGGGCTGACAATGAGCAGTTCTTC. This sequence encodes CASTPERADNEQFF.

This rearrangement joins TRBV28 to TRBJ1-3; no reliable D call. The V gene's germline CDR1 is MDHEN and CDR2 SYDVKM. The CDR3 length is 15 residues. The V gene lost 3 bases and the J gene lost 6 bases, with 15 bases spanning the gap. CDR3: CASSFGSARPNTIYF. CDR3 bases: TGTGCCAGCAGTTTCGGCTCCGCGAGGCCAAACACCATATATTTT.

This clonotype was seen a few times. V is TRBV4-2 and J is TRBJ2-5; 10 nucleotides align to TRBD2. The CDR3 runs 16 residues. Trimming cost V 5 bases and J 5 bases; bases outside gene matches: 11. Germline V gene sequence: CDR1 LGHNA, CDR2 YNFKEQ. CDR3 sequence (DNA): TGTGCCAGCAGCAACAAGAGGGGACTAGCGTTGGAGACCCAGTACTTC. Amino acid sequence: CASSNKRGLALETQYF.

This clonotype occurred a few times. This chain uses TRBV2 with TRBJ2-2; 7 bases line up with TRBD2. With V trimmed by 1 base and J by 3 bases, 5 bases remained unmatched. The CDR3 has 16 residues. CDR1 and CDR2 from the germline V gene are SNHLY and FYNNEI. The CDR3 sequence: CASSEGLAEYTGELFF. CDR3 DNA: TGTGCCAGCAGTGAAGGGCTAGCGGAGTACACCGGGGAGCTGTTTTTT. Based on the CDR3 plus reference TRBV2 and TRBJ2-2, the full variable domain is EPEVTQTPSHQVTQMGQEVILRCVPISNHLYFYWYRQILGQKVEFLVSFYNNEISEKSEIFDDQFSVERPDGSNFTLKIRSTKLEDSAMYFCASSEGLAEYTGELFFGEGSRLTVL.

Many counts were recorded for this clonotype. The rearrangement links TRBV5-4 to TRBJ2-3; perhaps TRBD1 as D (6 bases). Trimming shortened V by 5 bases and J by 2 bases, and 15 bases separated the two germline ends. The CDR3 covers 15 residues. Per the germline V gene, CDR1 is SGHNT and CDR2 is YYREEE (reference sequence). In nucleotides, the CDR3 is TGTGCCAGCAGTGACAGGCGAGGATTCACAGATACGCAGTATTTT. Its protein is CASSDRRGFTDTQYF.

This clonotype was detected ten times or more. The V and J genes are TRBV6-2 or TRBV6-3 and TRBJ1-1; tentatively, D is TRBD1 (6 bases). This CDR3 comprises 13 residues. Germline lookup yields CDR1 MNHEY and CDR2 SVGEGT. Trimming removed 2 bases from V and 7 bases from J, with 11 bases in between. The CDR3 DNA reads TGTGCCAGCAGTTACCCCAGGGGCCGTGAAGCTTTCTTT. This codes for CASSYPRGREAFF.

This clonotype appeared many times. V usage is TRBV7-2 and J usage is TRBJ2-4, with TRBD2 matching over 10 bases. CDR1 SGHTA and CDR2 FQGNSA come from the germline V gene. Germline trimming cut 5 bases from V and 9 bases from J; bases unmatched to any gene: 10. The CDR3 spans 15 residues. The CDR3 DNA reads TGTGCCAGCAGCGCACAACTAGCGGGGTGGGGCATTCAGTACTTC. It codes for CASSAQLAGWGIQYF.

This clonotype was seen ten or more times. The rearrangement links TRBV12-3 or TRBV12-4 to TRBJ2-3; 7 nucleotides line up with TRBD1. V gave up 7 bases and J gave up 0 bases; unmatched junction bases: 7. CDR3 length: 15 residues. CDR3 nucleotide sequence: TGTGCCAGCACCAGACAGGGAACTAGCACAGATACGCAGTATTTT. Protein sequence: CASTRQGTSTDTQYF.

This clonotype was seen only a few times. This rearrangement joins TRBV10-3 to TRBJ1-5, with D tentatively TRBD1 (5 bases). Looked up from germline, CDR1 is ENHRY and CDR2 is SYGVKD. V lost 4 bases, J lost 5 bases, and 9 bases lay in between. The CDR3 is made up of 13 amino acids. The CDR3 is CAISGREDQPQHF. Written as DNA, the CDR3 is TGTGCCATCAGTGGCAGGGAAGATCAGCCCCAGCATTTT.

This clonotype was found many times. V gene TRBV28 combines with J gene TRBJ2-5, with 12 bases aligning to TRBD1. V lost 3 bases to trimming and J lost 5 bases; unmatched junction nucleotides: 7. The germline V gene encodes CDR1 MDHEN and CDR2 SYDVKM. The CDR3 consists of 16 residues. The CDR3 bases are TGTGCCAGCAGTTTCCCTGGGACAGGGGGCCGGGAGACCCAGTACTTC. This codes for CASSFPGTGGRETQYF.

In its sample, this clonotype was seen many times. The chain links TRBV7-2 to TRBJ2-3; 7 nucleotides agree with TRBD1. The CDR3 totals 15 residues. Per the germline V gene, CDR1 is SGHTA and CDR2 is FQGNSA. Unmatched junction bases numbered 9, after V lost 5 bases and J lost 4 bases. The CDR3 here is CASSPYRGIADTQYF. CDR3 nucleotide sequence: TGTGCCAGCAGCCCCTACAGGGGAATCGCAGATACGCAGTATTTT.

The chain has TRBV7-9 and TRBJ2-1; D is unresolved. Germline loops: CDR1 SEHNR, CDR2 FQNEAQ (reference sequence). The CDR3 consists of 13 residues. With 6 bases removed from V and 7 bases from J, the gap between germline ends came to 13 bases. The CDR3 protein is CASSPRLRNEQFF. Written as DNA, the CDR3 is TGTGCCAGCAGTCCACGCTTGAGGAATGAGCAGTTCTTC.

This clonotype is a singleton in its sample. This chain connects TRBV3-1 to TRBJ2-5; D unclear. Trimming shortened V by 1 base and J by 3 bases, and 12 bases separated the two germline ends. Looked up from germline, CDR1 is LGHDT and CDR2 is YNNKEL (reference sequence). The length of the CDR3 is 15 residues. CDR3 sequence: CASSQVASAKETQYF. CDR3 DNA: TGTGCCAGCAGCCAAGTGGCCTCGGCGAAAGAGACCCAGTACTTC.

This clonotype was recorded only once. The V and J genes are TRBV25-1 and TRBJ1-2, with 7 bases identical to TRBD1. Trimming removed 3 bases from V and 4 bases from J; junction bases left unmatched: 5. CDR3 length: 14 amino acids. Germline V gives CDR1 MGHDK, CDR2 SYGVNS. The CDR3, as DNA: TGTGCCAGCAGTGAGTGGGGACAGACCTATGGCTACACCTTC. Translated: CASSEWGQTYGYTF.

This clonotype turned up a few times. This chain links TRBV28 with TRBJ1-5; D possibly corresponds to TRBD1 (5 bases). V lost 8 bases and J lost 3, with 8 bases in between. CDR1 MDHEN and CDR2 SYDVKM come from the germline V gene. This CDR3 comprises 12 residues. The CDR3 coding sequence is TGTGCCAGCGGGGCGAACAATCAGCCCCAGCATTTT. This translates into CASGANNQPQHF.

This clonotype came up many times. The chain uses TRBV14 and TRBJ1-6; no definite D call. Germline V gene data show CDR1 as SGHDN and CDR2 as FVKESK. The CDR3 runs 15 residues. Deletions cut 0 bases from V and 8 bases from J, with 11 bases between. The CDR3 loop is CASSQDRRGYSPLHF. The CDR3 nucleotides are TGTGCCAGCAGCCAAGATCGGCGGGGATATTCACCCCTCCACTTT.

This clonotype was counted between two and nine times. The rearrangement joins TRBV7-6 to TRBJ1-1; D may be TRBD1 (5 bases). Germline CDR1 is SGHVS and CDR2 is FNYEAQ. The ends were cut back, 2 bases at V and 2 bases at J, with 18 bases in the middle. The CDR3 is 17 amino acids. The CDR3 sequence is CASSLIGARGGNTEAFF. The CDR3 nucleotides read TGTGCCAGCAGCTTAATAGGTGCGAGGGGAGGCAACACTGAAGCTTTCTTT.

In its sample, this clonotype was seen a few times. The chain has TRBV18 and TRBJ2-1; D is tentatively TRBD1 or TRBD2 (6 bases each). The CDR3 runs 15 residues. In germline, CDR1 is KGHSH, CDR2 LQKENI. Trimming left V 3 bases short and J 2 bases short, with 11 bases between. CDR3 DNA: TGTGCCAGCTCACCGGGGGGCCAAACCTACAATGAGCAGTTCTTC. Translating it yields CASSPGGQTYNEQFF.

This clonotype was detected a few times. J is TRBJ2-3 and V is TRBV20-1; D is unresolved. Trimming left V 6 bases short and J 1 base short, with 17 bases between. Germline CDR1 is DFQATT and CDR2 is SNEGSKA (reference sequence). CDR3 length: 15 amino acids. Written as DNA, the CDR3 is TGCAGTGCCATACCCACGGTGTCTGGCACAGATACGCAGTATTTT. Translating gives CSAIPTVSGTDTQYF.